The next 25 T cell receptor beta chains were all read from a single sample in a study of T cells in Graves' hyperthyroidism and ophthalmopathy. Amplified TCR beta CDR3 regions derived from RNA transcripts. The HTBI primer set drove a first-round RT-PCR of the TCR CDR3. TCRdb passed the multiplex PCR reads through MiXCR, listing each CDR3 protein once. The sample includes some 370,000 distinct CDR3 sequences, about a sixth seen only once; the top ten take roughly a third. Sequenced: blood. The receptors were sampled from a woman in her 30s with Graves' hyperthyroidism that later progressed to Graves' ophthalmopathy.

This clonotype has only a few counts. The chain is built from TRBV6-1 and TRBJ2-1, with D possibly being TRBD2 (5 bases). CDR1 is MNHNS and CDR2 is SASEGT in the germline V gene. CDR3 length: 15 residues. The V gene lost 7 bases and the J gene lost 0 bases, with 13 bases spanning the gap. The CDR3 DNA reads as TGTGCCAGCAACGAGCTGGGAGCCTCCTACAATGAGCAGTTCTTC. Translation: CASNELGASYNEQFF.

This clonotype was seen ten or more times. This sequence joins TRBV20-1 and TRBJ2-1; 13 nucleotides match TRBD2. Trimming took 2 bases from V and 0 from J; bases not matched to a gene: 4. Germline loops: CDR1 DFQATT, CDR2 SNEGSKA (reference sequence). The CDR3 is made up of 17 amino acids. The CDR3 bases are TGCAGTGCTAGAAGAACTAGCGGGAGGGCCTCCTACAATGAGCAGTTCTTC. It specifies CSARRTSGRASYNEQFF.

This clonotype was seen ten or more times. Here the CDR3 reads CSALGPSGTGNRPESNNYGYTF. The CDR3 DNA is TGCAGCGCATTGGGGCCCTCCGGGACAGGAAATCGCCCCGAGTCTAATAACTATGGCTACACCTTC. The chain employs TRBV29-1 and TRBJ1-2; 8 bases are a match to TRBD1. Germline V CDR1 and CDR2: SQVTM, ANQGSEA. The CDR3 is 22 amino acids. Trimming removed 7 bases from V and 1 base from J; junction bases left unmatched: 32.

This clonotype showed up many times. This chain uses TRBV10-3 with TRBJ2-1; D is possibly TRBD1 (6 bases). The germline gives CDR1 ENHRY, CDR2 SYGVKD. V lost 0 bases to trimming and J lost 6 bases, with 18 bases between them. This CDR3 has 17 residues. Here the CDR3 DNA reads TGTGCCATCAGTGAGTCACTAACAGGGTTTCAAGGCAATGAGCAGTTCTTC. It translates to CAISESLTGFQGNEQFF.

This chain joins TRBV10-3 and TRBJ1-1; D is perhaps TRBD1 (5 bases). Per the germline V gene, CDR1 is ENHRY and CDR2 is SYGVKD. Trimming pared 4 bases from V and 7 bases from J, leaving 13 bases between. CDR3 length equals 13 residues. The CDR3 DNA sequence: TGTGCCATCAGTGGGCCGGGGGGAAATGAAGCTTTCTTT. Translating gives CAISGPGGNEAFF.

The sample holds a few counts of this clonotype. The V gene is TRBV5-8, the J gene TRBJ2-3, with 9 bases that match TRBD2. CDR1 and CDR2 (germline): SGHTS, YDEGEE. J gave up 3 bases and V 2 bases, and 16 bases lay outside the gene matches. CDR3 size: 19 residues. The CDR3 is CASSFGVLAGLEMTDTQYF. The CDR3 region has the DNA TGTGCCAGCAGCTTTGGTGTTCTAGCGGGGTTGGAAATGACAGATACGCAGTATTTT.

This clonotype has ten or more counts. Here the CDR3 DNA reads TGTGCCAGCAGCAGGTGGGCAGGGCGGAATTCACCCCTCCACTTT. It encodes CASSRWAGRNSPLHF. V gene TRBV2 combines with J gene TRBJ1-6, with a possible D match to TRBD1 (5 bases). Germline-derived CDR1 and CDR2 are SNHLY and FYNNEI. CDR3 length: 15 residues. The V gene lost 6 bases and the J gene lost 7 bases, with 16 bases spanning the gap.

The genes are TRBV7-2 and TRBJ2-7; no definite D call. The germline V and J ends were trimmed by 3 bases and 3 bases, with 12 bases remaining between them. CDR3 length: 14 amino acids. From germline, CDR1 is SGHTA and CDR2 FQGNSA. The CDR3 reads CASSFSRSRYEQYF. The CDR3 nucleotides are TGTGCCAGCAGCTTTTCCAGATCCCGCTACGAGCAGTACTTC.

CDR3 loop: CSVVGGNEQFF. As DNA, the CDR3 is TGCAGCGTTGTAGGTGGGAATGAGCAGTTCTTC. The chain employs TRBV29-1 and TRBJ2-1; D uncertain. V lost 4 bases and J 7 bases, leaving 8 bases between the germline ends. The CDR3 consists of 11 residues. In germline, CDR1 is SQVTM, CDR2 ANQGSEA.

This clonotype was detected a few times. The chain employs TRBV10-3 and TRBJ1-1; D possibly corresponds to TRBD1 (5 bases). This CDR3 region has 14 residues. V shed 4 bases and J shed 4 bases, with 13 bases lying between them. The germline gives CDR1 ENHRY, CDR2 SYGVKD. CDR3 loop: CAISAAGGSTEAFF. The CDR3 DNA sequence: TGTGCCATCAGTGCCGCCGGGGGGAGCACTGAAGCTTTCTTT.

The table lists this clonotype with many counts. The chain uses TRBV11-2 and TRBJ2-7, with D unclear. Germline CDR1 SGHAT, CDR2 FQNNGV. The V and J ends lost 5 bases and 1 base respectively, with 6 bases between them. The CDR3 consists of 12 residues. The CDR3 region has the DNA TGTGCCAGCAGCGCGGATTCCTACGAGCAGTACTTC. Protein sequence: CASSADSYEQYF.

The table lists this clonotype with many counts. The gene calls are TRBV15 and TRBJ2-1; 10 bases align to TRBD1. Trimming took 3 bases from V and 2 from J; bases not matched to a gene: 1. This CDR3 has 15 residues. Looked up from germline, CDR1 is LNHNV and CDR2 is YYDKDF (reference sequence). The CDR3 bases are TGTGCCACCAGCAGCGGGACAGGGGCCTACAATGAGCAGTTCTTC. This encodes CATSSGTGAYNEQFF.

In this sample, this clonotype turned up many times. The chain combines TRBV11-2 with TRBJ1-1; the D gene is possibly TRBD1 (6 bases). The V gene lost 3 bases and the J gene lost 4 bases, with 12 bases spanning the gap. This CDR3 comprises 14 residues. Germline V lookup: CDR1 SGHAT, CDR2 FQNNGV. The DNA for the CDR3 is TGTGCCAGCAGCTTGAAGGGGGGGGTCACTGAAGCTTTCTTT. Translation: CASSLKGGVTEAFF.

Concerning this clonotype: Given a much more abundant clone one base away, this may be a read error. The chain is built from TRBV20-1 and TRBJ1-2; no definite D call. From germline, CDR1 is DFQATT and CDR2 SNEGSKA (reference sequence). The length of the CDR3 is 14 residues. V lost 6 bases and J 3 bases, leaving 17 bases between the germline ends. In DNA, the CDR3 is TGCAGTGCCGAAGGACCGAAATGGGACTATGGCTACACCTTC. Protein product: CSAEGPKWDYGYTF.

This clonotype was recorded many times. This chain joins TRBV18 and TRBJ1-2; tentative D call: TRBD1 (5 bases). Germline V gene lookup returns CDR1 KGHSH and CDR2 LQKENI. Trimming cost V 3 bases and J 6 bases, with 11 bases left between them. CDR3 length: 13 residues. Here the CDR3 reads CASSPQGYNGYTF. Written as DNA, the CDR3 is TGTGCCAGCTCACCCCAGGGTTACAATGGCTACACCTTC.

The chain carries TRBV29-1 and TRBJ2-7; D is perhaps TRBD2 (6 bases). The CDR3 runs 12 residues. Germline V gene lookup returns CDR1 SQVTM and CDR2 ANQGSEA. V was trimmed by 7 bases and J by 5 bases, leaving 15 bases between them. The CDR3 bases are TGCAGCGCAGGAGGAGGGTACGACGAGCAGTACTTC. This sequence encodes CSAGGGYDEQYF.

This clonotype was seen ten or more times. The gene calls are TRBV20-1 and TRBJ2-2; 8 bases line up with TRBD1. Trimming cost V 4 bases and J 3 bases; bases outside gene matches: 10. This CDR3 has 16 amino acids. Germline-derived CDR1 and CDR2 are DFQATT and SNEGSKA (reference sequence). In DNA, the CDR3 is TGCAGTGCTAAGGACGACAGGGGCGGCGACACCGGGGAGCTGTTTTTT. Protein: CSAKDDRGGDTGELFF.

Ten or more counts support this clonotype. This rearrangement joins TRBV12-5 to TRBJ1-1; D is perhaps TRBD1 (6 bases). Trimming took off 5 bases at V and 10 bases at J, with 11 bases between the two ends. This CDR3 region has 11 residues. Per the germline V gene, CDR1 is LGHNT and CDR2 is FRNRAP. The CDR3 DNA is TGTGCTAGTGGTCTTACAGGGCGAGCTTTCTTT. Translation gives CASGLTGRAFF.

The chain combines TRBV20-1 with TRBJ2-7; D perhaps matches TRBD2 (6 bases). The length of the CDR3 is 13 residues. The V end was cut by 3 bases, the J end by 1 base, with 10 bases between. CDR1 and CDR2 from the germline V gene are DFQATT and SNEGSKA (reference sequence). The CDR3 DNA reads as TGCAGTGCTAGTTTGGCGGGGTCCTACGAGCAGTACTTC. Encoded protein: CSASLAGSYEQYF.

Ten or more counts support this clonotype. The CDR3 DNA reads as TGTGCCAGTGGGACAGGAGCCACAGATACGCAGTATTTT. Translating it yields CASGTGATDTQYF. V and J are TRBV11-2 and TRBJ2-3; 8 bases are a match to TRBD1. This CDR3 has 13 residues. Germline lookup yields CDR1 SGHAT and CDR2 FQNNGV. With 9 bases clipped from V and 2 bases from J, the junction kept 4 bases outside the gene matches.

This clonotype was counted once. In DNA, the CDR3 is TGTGCCAGCAGTGCAGGGCCGGAGACCCAGTACTTC. This translates into CASSAGPETQYF. This sequence joins TRBV2 and TRBJ2-5, with D tentatively TRBD1 (5 bases). The CDR3 extends over 12 amino acids. Germline V gene data show CDR1 as SNHLY and CDR2 as FYNNEI. Trimming left V 4 bases short and J 5 bases short, with 8 bases between.

J is TRBJ2-4 and V is TRBV5-1; D remains unclear. The germline V gene has CDR1 SGHRS and CDR2 YFSETQ. The V gene lost 0 bases and the J gene lost 4 bases, with 14 bases spanning the gap. The CDR3 covers 16 residues. The CDR3 loop reads CASSLGSASTKNIQYF. Written as DNA, the CDR3 is TGCGCCAGCAGCTTGGGCAGTGCGAGTACGAAAAACATTCAGTACTTC.

This clonotype has ten or more counts. This sequence joins TRBV28 and TRBJ2-3; D call uncertain. The germline V gene encodes CDR1 MDHEN and CDR2 SYDVKM. Trimming stripped 3 bases from V and 2 bases from J, with 6 bases between. The CDR3 length is 13 residues. The CDR3 reads CASSLATTDTQYF. In nucleotides, the CDR3 is TGTGCCAGCAGTTTGGCCACCACAGATACGCAGTATTTT.

There are many counts of this clonotype. The J gene is TRBJ2-1, the V gene TRBV5-1; TRBD1 matches 7 bases. With V trimmed by 5 bases and J by 10 bases, 6 bases remained unmatched. The CDR3 runs 12 residues. Germline V gene lookup returns CDR1 SGHRS and CDR2 YFSETQ. For the CDR3, the DNA is TGCGCCAGCAGAGACGACAGGGCGGAGCAGTTCTTC. Amino acids: CASRDDRAEQFF.

This clonotype was recorded many times. The rearrangement links TRBV6-1 to TRBJ2-3, with D tentatively TRBD2 (6 bases). V shed 4 bases and J shed 1 base, with 18 bases lying between them. This CDR3 has 17 amino acids. Germline loops: CDR1 MNHNS, CDR2 SASEGT. The CDR3 sequence: CASSGPLVGGGTDTQYF. CDR3 sequence (DNA): TGTGCCAGCAGTGGGCCTCTTGTGGGGGGTGGCACAGATACGCAGTATTTT.